A selection of T cell receptor beta chains follows, all from one sample in a study of cytomegalovirus exposure and HLA in healthy donors. Produced via immunoSEQ multiplex PCR; TCRdb's table is partial and in-frame only. The repertoire holds 180,000 or so clones, with roughly 78% as singletons. Source material: PBMCs. The receptors were sampled from a woman aged 25-40 years in good health and CMV-seronegative. CDR3s include the opening cysteine and the closing phenylalanine or tryptophan. Fields, in order: D gene, clone size, V gene, J gene, CDR3 DNA, CDR3 protein. The D gene is left open where the match is weak. Clone size appears in some rows only: once, few, many, or a class for an expanded clone.

>NA|NA|TRBV7-3|TRBJ2-5
TGTGCCAGCAGCACTAAGGCGTCAGGGGGGAATATAACCCAGTACTTC
CASSTKASGGNITQYF
>TRBD1|once|TRBV7-9|TRBJ1-5
TGTGCCAGCAGCGAGGACAGGGTTTATCAACCCCAGCATTTT
CASSEDRVYQPQHF
>TRBD1|NA|TRBV4-2|TRBJ2-1
TGTGCCAGCAGCCAACCGACAGGGCGTTCCTACAATGAGCAGTTCTTC
CASSQPTGRSYNEQFF
>TRBD1|few|TRBV9|TRBJ2-5
TGTGCCAGCAGCTTCCGGGACAGGGCCCCGACCCAGTACTTC
CASSFRDRAPTQYF
>TRBD1|once|TRBV5-1|TRBJ2-5
TGCGCCAGCAGCTGGGACAGGGGGTACCAAGAGACCCAGTACTTC
CASSWDRGYQETQYF
>NA|NA|TRBV15|TRBJ1-4
TGTGCCACCAGCAGAGAACGGACAGAAAAACTGTTTTTT
CATSRERTEKLFF
>TRBD2|NA|TRBV10-1|TRBJ2-2
TGCGCCAGCAGCCTTAAAAGCGGGGGGCCAAACACCGGGGAGCTGTTTTTT
CASSLKSGGPNTGELFF
>NA|NA|TRBV6-5|TRBJ2-7
TGTGCCAGCAGTAATGGGGCAACCTACGAGCAGTACTTC
CASSNGATYEQYF
>NA|NA|TRBV9|TRBJ2-1
TGTGCCAGCAGCGTAGAACTAGTTGATGAGCAGTTCTTC
CASSVELVDEQFF
>NA|NA|TRBV19|TRBJ1-1
TGTGCCAGTAGTATCTTGACAGGCGCTGGGGGAACTGAAGCTTTCTTT
CASSILTGAGGTEAFF
>TRBD1|few|TRBV7-9|TRBJ2-7
TGTGCCAGCAGCTTAGTAGCAGGGGGCTACGAGCAGTACTTC
CASSLVAGGYEQYF
>TRBD1|NA|TRBV27|TRBJ2-7
TGTGCCAGCAGGAATTCAGACAGGGAAGGCGAGCAGTACTTC
CASRNSDREGEQYF
>NA|NA|TRBV9|TRBJ1-5
TGTGCCAGCAGCGTCTGGGAGGGCAGCAATCAGCCCCAGCATTTT
CASSVWEGSNQPQHF
>NA|NA|TRBV19|TRBJ1-1
TGTGCCAGTAGTAGTGGCCCCGAGACTTTGAACACTGAAGCTTTCTTT
CASSSGPETLNTEAFF
>TRBD1|NA|TRBV29-1|TRBJ2-3
TGCAGCGTGGGACAGGGAAGTAGCACAGATACGCAGTATTTT
CSVGQGSSTDTQYF
>NA|NA|TRBV5-4|TRBJ2-5
TGTGCCAGCAGCTTCCCAAGGGGGGGGAACCAAGAGACCCAGTACTTC
CASSFPRGGNQETQYF
>NA|NA|TRBV7-3|TRBJ2-1
TGTGCCAGCAGCTTAACCGGGACTCCCCCCAATGAGCAGTTCTTC
CASSLTGTPPNEQFF
>NA|NA|TRBV15|TRBJ2-2
TGTGCCACCAGAAACAGGGGAGGCACCGGGGAGCTGTTTTTT
CATRNRGGTGELFF
>TRBD2|NA|TRBV2|TRBJ2-5
TGTGCCAGCAGTGCTCCGGGACTAGCGGGGGGCCCGGGGTTGTACTTC
CASSAPGLAGGPGLYF
>TRBD1|NA|TRBV15|TRBJ1-2
TGTGCCACCAGCAGAGGACAGGGGGCTAACTATGGCTACACCTTC
CATSRGQGANYGYTF
>TRBD1|NA|TRBV9|TRBJ2-2
TGTGCCAGCAGCTTTTGGGACAGGGGGGGCGGCACCGGGGAGCTGTTTTTT
CASSFWDRGGGTGELFF
>NA|NA|TRBV23-1|TRBJ1-2
TGCGCCAGCAGTCAATCGCCCCCAGGATTTTCAGGGGATGGCTACACCTTC
CASSQSPPGFSGDGYTF
>NA|NA|TRBV7-9|TRBJ1-5
TGTGCCAGCAGCTCTAATAATCAGCCCCAGCATTTT
CASSSNNQPQHF
>TRBD1|NA|TRBV6-5|TRBJ1-1
TGTGCCAGCAGTTGGACAGGGAGCACTGAAGCTTTCTTT
CASSWTGSTEAFF
>TRBD1|NA|TRBV19|TRBJ1-2
TGTGCCAGTAGTATTGCAGGGGGTGGCTATCGCTATGGCTACACCTTC
CASSIAGGGYRYGYTF
>TRBD2|NA|TRBV5-1|TRBJ2-3
TGCGCCAGCAGCCCGGCTAGCGGGGGTTACACAGATACGCAGTATTTT
CASSPASGGYTDTQYF
>TRBD1|NA|TRBV6-6|TRBJ2-7
TGTGCCAGCAGACCCGGGACAGGGGGAACCTACGAGCAGTACTTC
CASRPGTGGTYEQYF
>NA|once|TRBV12-5|TRBJ2-5
TGTGCTAGTGGTTTGGGACTTCAAGGCTCGGGGACCCAGTACTTC
CASGLGLQGSGTQYF
>NA|once|TRBV7-9|TRBJ1-6
TGTGCCAGCAGCTTAGAAGAGGCCACCCTCCACTTT
CASSLEEATLHF
>TRBD1|NA|TRBV6-5|TRBJ2-7
TGTGCCAAACGGCCGGGACAGGGTTCCCACGAGCAGTACTTC
CAKRPGQGSHEQYF
>TRBD2|NA|TRBV7-9|TRBJ2-7
TGTGCCAGCAGCTCCCTAGAGGTTCTAGCGGGGGGCACCCCCTACGAGCAGTACTTC
CASSSLEVLAGGTPYEQYF
>TRBD1|NA|TRBV14|TRBJ2-2
TGTGCCAGCAGCCAAGCCCGACAGGGGCCGGGCACCGGGGAGCTGTTTTTT
CASSQARQGPGTGELFF
>NA|NA|TRBV6-6|TRBJ2-1
TGTGCCAGCAGTTACTTGGGCCAGGGCTACAATGAGCAGTTCTTC
CASSYLGQGYNEQFF
>NA|NA|TRBV19|TRBJ2-1
TGTGCCAGTAGCGGTAGACTAATCCCTGAGCAGTTCTTC
CASSGRLIPEQFF
>NA|NA|TRBV7-2|TRBJ1-2
TGTGCCAGCAGCTTGGTTCGGGGGGACTATGGCTACACCTTC
CASSLVRGDYGYTF
>TRBD2|NA|TRBV19|TRBJ2-3
TGTGCCAGTAGCCTGGGACTAGCGGGAGATACGCAGTATTTT
CASSLGLAGDTQYF
>TRBD1|few|TRBV2|TRBJ1-1
TGTGCCAGCAGTGAACGGACAGTCAGGGGGTGGAACACTGAAGCTTTCTTT
CASSERTVRGWNTEAFF
>NA|NA|TRBV7-3|TRBJ1-1
TGTGCCAGCAGCTTAAATGCGGGCGGTGAAGCTTTCTTT
CASSLNAGGEAFF
>NA|NA|TRBV5-4|TRBJ1-2
TGTGCCAGCAGCTTGAGGGGGTCAACACCTCGGGGCTACACCTTC
CASSLRGSTPRGYTF
>NA|NA|TRBV30|TRBJ2-7
TGTGCCTGGAGCTCGTCGGTCTACGAGCAGTACTTC
CAWSSSVYEQYF
>TRBD1|NA|TRBV7-8|TRBJ1-4
TGTGCCAGCAGCGACGGACAGGGGGCGAATGAAAAACTGTTTTTT
CASSDGQGANEKLFF
>NA|NA|TRBV4-1|TRBJ1-1
TGCGCCAGCAGTCACAGGGACCTGAACACTGAAGCTTTCTTT
CASSHRDLNTEAFF
>NA|NA|TRBV4-3|TRBJ1-2
TGCGCCAGCAGCCAAGCACAGGGACCCTATGGCTACACCTTC
CASSQAQGPYGYTF
>NA|NA|TRBV7-9|TRBJ1-4
TGTGCCAGCAGCCCAGGGGATCGAACTAATGAAAAACTGTTTTTT
CASSPGDRTNEKLFF
>NA|NA|TRBV6-5|TRBJ2-1
TGTGCCAGCAGGATCGGGGGGCCCCAGGAAGAGCAGTTCTTC
CASRIGGPQEEQFF
>TRBD1|few|TRBV6-1|TRBJ1-2
TGTGCCAGTAGTACAGGGGGCGTAGGCTACACCTTC
CASSTGGVGYTF